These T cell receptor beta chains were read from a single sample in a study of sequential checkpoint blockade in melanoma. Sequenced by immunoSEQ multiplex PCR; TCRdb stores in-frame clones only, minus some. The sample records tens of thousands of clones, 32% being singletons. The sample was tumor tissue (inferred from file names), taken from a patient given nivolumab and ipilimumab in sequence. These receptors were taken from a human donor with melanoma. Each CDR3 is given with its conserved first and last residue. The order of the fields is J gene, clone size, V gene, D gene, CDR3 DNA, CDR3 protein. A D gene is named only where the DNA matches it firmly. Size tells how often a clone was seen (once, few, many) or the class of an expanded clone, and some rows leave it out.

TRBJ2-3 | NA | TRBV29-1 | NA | TGCAGCGTTGATTTTGGGCCAAGGGCCCCAGATACGCAGTATTTT | CSVDFGPRAPDTQYF
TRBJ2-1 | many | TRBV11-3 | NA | TGTGCCAGCAGCTCCGGGACCTCATCCAATGAGCAGTTCTTC | CASSSGTSSNEQFF
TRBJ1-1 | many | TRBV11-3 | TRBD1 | TGTGCCAGCAGCACAACCGGGACAGGGTTACGCGCTTTCTTT | CASSTTGTGLRAFF
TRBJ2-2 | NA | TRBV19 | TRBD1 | TGTGCCAGTAGTTCGGGACAGGCCCAGAACACCGGGGAGCTGTTTTTT | CASSSGQAQNTGELFF
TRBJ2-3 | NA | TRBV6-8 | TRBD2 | TGTGCCAGCAGTCAGGAGATCCGGCTAGCGGGAGGCACAGATACGCAGTATTTT | CASSQEIRLAGGTDTQYF
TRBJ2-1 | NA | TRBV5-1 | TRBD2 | TGCGCCAGCAGCTTGACTAGCGGGGTCCACAATGAGCAGTTCTTC | CASSLTSGVHNEQFF
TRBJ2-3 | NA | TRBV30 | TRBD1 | TGTGCCTGGAGTGTACTAAGTGGGACAGCCACAGATACGCAGTATTTT | CAWSVLSGTATDTQYF
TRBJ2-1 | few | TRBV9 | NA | TGTGCCAGCAGCGCGAGGAGGAATGAGCAGTTCTTC | CASSARRNEQFF
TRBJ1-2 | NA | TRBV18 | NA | TGTGCCAGCTCGGTCCGTTCGACTAACTATGGCTACACCTTC | CASSVRSTNYGYTF
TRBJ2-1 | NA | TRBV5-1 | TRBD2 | TGCGCCAGCAGCCCGGGGACTAGCGGCAATGAGCAGTTCTTC | CASSPGTSGNEQFF
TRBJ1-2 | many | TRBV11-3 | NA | TGTGCCAGCAGCTTGCTCGTTAAGGGAAACGGCTACACCTTC | CASSLLVKGNGYTF
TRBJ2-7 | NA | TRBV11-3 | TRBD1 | TGTGCCAGCAGCACGTGGGACAGGGACTACGAGCAGTACTTC | CASSTWDRDYEQYF
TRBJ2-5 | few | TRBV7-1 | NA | TGTGCCAGCAGCTTAATTCCGGGAGAGACCCAGTACTTC | CASSLIPGETQYF
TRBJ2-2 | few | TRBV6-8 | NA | TGTGCCAGCAGTTGGGGGCAGGGGACGACGAACACCGGGGAGCTGTTTTTT | CASSWGQGTTNTGELFF
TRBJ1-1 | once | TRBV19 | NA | TGTGCCAGTAGTATATTTGCAGGATTGAACACTGAAGCTTTCTTT | CASSIFAGLNTEAFF
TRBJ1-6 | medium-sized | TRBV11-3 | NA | TGTGCCAGCAGCCCGGACTGGAGCTCCTATAATTCACCCCTCCACTTT | CASSPDWSSYNSPLHF
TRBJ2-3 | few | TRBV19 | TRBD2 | TGTGCCAGTAGTAGCGGGAGAGCAGATACGCAGTATTTT | CASSSGRADTQYF
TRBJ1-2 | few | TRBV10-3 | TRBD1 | TGTGCCATCCATGCCGGCGGACAGGGGGCAGGAGGCTACACCTTC | CAIHAGGQGAGGYTF
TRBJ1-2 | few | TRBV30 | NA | TGTGCCTGGAGTAAGGGGTTGAATGTGGGCTACACCTTC | CAWSKGLNVGYTF
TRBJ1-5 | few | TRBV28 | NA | TGTGCCAGCAGTTTTTTGTCATCAGATCAGCCCCAGCATTTT | CASSFLSSDQPQHF
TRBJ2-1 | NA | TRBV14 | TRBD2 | TGTGCCAGCAGCCAAGGGGGCATTTCGTTAGGAGCCCTGACTAGCGGGGGACTTGGGGAGCAGTTCTTC | CASSQGGISLGALTSGGLGEQFF
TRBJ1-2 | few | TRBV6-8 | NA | TGTGCCAGCAGTTACTTGATCAAAGGAGGGGGGCATGGCTACACCTTC | CASSYLIKGGGHGYTF
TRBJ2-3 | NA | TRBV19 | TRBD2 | TGTGCCAGTAACCCTACTCGTGGGGGGGGCACAGATACGCAGTATTTT | CASNPTRGGGTDTQYF
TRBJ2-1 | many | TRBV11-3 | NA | TGTGCCAGCAGCCCCCCCCCGGGGGCTAATTACAATGAGCAGTTCTTC | CASSPPPGANYNEQFF
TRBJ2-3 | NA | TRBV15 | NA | TGTGCCACCAGCAGAGGCTACCACAGGGATCTCACAGATACGCAGTATTTT | CATSRGYHRDLTDTQYF
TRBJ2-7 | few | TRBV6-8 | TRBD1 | TGTGCCATCAGTGGACAGGGGGCCTACGAGCAGTACTTC | CAISGQGAYEQYF
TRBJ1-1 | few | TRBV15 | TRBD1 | TGTGCCACCAGCAGGGGGACAGGGGGATTTGAAGCTTTCTTT | CATSRGTGGFEAFF
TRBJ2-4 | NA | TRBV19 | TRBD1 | TGTGCCAGTAGTATATACGGGACAGTGACAGCCAAAAACATTCAGTACTTC | CASSIYGTVTAKNIQYF
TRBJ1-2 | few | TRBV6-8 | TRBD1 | TGTGCCAGCACTTTAGGACAGGGGGCACGCTACACCTTC | CASTLGQGARYTF
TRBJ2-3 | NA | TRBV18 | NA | TGTGCCAGCTCACCCTCGACAGGCCCAATCGGAGCAGATACGCAGTATTTT | CASSPSTGPIGADTQYF
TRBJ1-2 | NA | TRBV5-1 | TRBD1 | TGCGCCAGCAGCAAAACAACAGGGGAGACTAACTATGGCTACACCTTC | CASSKTTGETNYGYTF
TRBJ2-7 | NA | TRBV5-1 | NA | TGCGCCAGCAGCAGTTCTTTCAGGAATTCCTACGAGCAGTACTTC | CASSSSFRNSYEQYF
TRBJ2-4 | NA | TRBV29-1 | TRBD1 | TGCAGCGTGAGACAGGGGAAAGGAAACATTCAGTACTTC | CSVRQGKGNIQYF
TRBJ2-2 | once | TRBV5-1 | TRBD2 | TGCGCCAGCAGCCGTAGCGGGAGGGATACCGGGGAGCTGTTTTTT | CASSRSGRDTGELFF
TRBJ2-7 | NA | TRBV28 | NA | TGTGCCAGCAGTTTGGGGGTCCGGAACTACGAGCAGTACTTC | CASSLGVRNYEQYF
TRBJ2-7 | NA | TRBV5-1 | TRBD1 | TGCGCCAGCAGCCTGGGACAGGGGGCTTACGAGCAGTACTTC | CASSLGQGAYEQYF
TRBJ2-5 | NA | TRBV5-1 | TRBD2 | TGCGCCAGCAGCTTGATGTTAGCGGGAGGGGAGACCCAGTACTTC | CASSLMLAGGETQYF
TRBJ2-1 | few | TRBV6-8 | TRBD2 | TGTGCCAGCACCACCGGGACTAGCGGGTATGGGATTTCCTACAATGAGCAGTTCTTC | CASTTGTSGYGISYNEQFF
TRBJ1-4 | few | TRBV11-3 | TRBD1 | TGTGCCAGCAGCGGCGGGACAGGAGATGCAACTAATGAAAAACTGTTTTTT | CASSGGTGDATNEKLFF
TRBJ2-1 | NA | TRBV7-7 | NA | TGTGCCAGCAGGCCCAAGCTGAGGTTAGGGGAGAAGCAGTTCTTC | CASRPKLRLGEKQFF
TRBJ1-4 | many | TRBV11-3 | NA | TGTGCCAGCAGCTTAGGAGGAGAAAGTGAAAAACTGTTTTTT | CASSLGGESEKLFF
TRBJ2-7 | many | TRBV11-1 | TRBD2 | TGTGCCAGCAGCCCAGAGAGCTTAGCGGGAGACTCCTACGAGCAGTACTTC | CASSPESLAGDSYEQYF
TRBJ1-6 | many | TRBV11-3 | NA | TGTGCCAGCAGCCCCGGACAGCTTAGCTCCTATAATTCACCCCTCCACTTT | CASSPGQLSSYNSPLHF
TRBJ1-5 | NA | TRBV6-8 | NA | TGTGCCATCAGGGACGGTAGCAATCAGCCCCAGCATTTT | CAIRDGSNQPQHF
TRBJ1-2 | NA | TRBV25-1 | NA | TGTGCCAGCAGTGAGGTCAGGGCTGACTATGGCTACACCTTC | CASSEVRADYGYTF